One sample yielded the 6 T cell receptor beta chains listed below, sequenced in a study of cytomegalovirus exposure and HLA in healthy donors. PCR involved 60 Vbeta and 13 Jbeta primers. The data were produced by immunoSEQ multiplex PCR, yet TCRdb's version contains in-frame clones alone and is incomplete. Counted here are 170,000 or so clones, 60% to 80% occurring once; the ten biggest clones make up about 13%. Specimen: PBMCs. These receptors were obtained from a woman between 45 and 60 years old in good health and CMV-seropositive.

The chain has TRBV4-1 and TRBJ2-3; 8 bases map to TRBD2. The junction had 13 bases not matched to a gene; V was cut back by 5 bases and J by 0 bases. The CDR3 length is 18 residues. Germline values: CDR1 MGHRA, CDR2 YSYEKL. This CDR3 reads CASSSGQRGRSSTDTQYF. In nucleotides, the CDR3 is TGCGCCAGCAGCTCAGGACAGCGGGGGAGGTCGAGCACAGATACGCAGTATTTT.

CDR3 residues: CAWSKPGAPNTGELFF. CDR3 DNA sequence: TGTGCCTGGAGTAAACCAGGGGCCCCGAACACCGGGGAGCTGTTTTTT. This chain uses TRBV30 with TRBJ2-2, with a weak D call TRBD1 (6 bases). Trimming shortened V by 2 bases and J by 0 bases, and 13 bases separated the two germline ends. Germline CDR1 is GTSNPN and CDR2 is SVGIG (reference sequence). CDR3 length: 16 residues.

The J gene is TRBJ1-5, the V gene TRBV4-1, with D possibly being TRBD1 (5 bases). Trimming shortened V by 3 bases and J by 2 bases, and 23 bases separated the two germline ends. CDR1 and CDR2 from the germline V gene are MGHRA and YSYEKL. The CDR3 has 19 amino acids. The CDR3 reads CASSQVDMGFLRGNQPQHF. Here the CDR3 DNA reads TGCGCCAGCAGCCAGGTTGATATGGGTTTTCTCAGGGGCAATCAGCCCCAGCATTTT.

The V call is TRBV10-3, the J call TRBJ1-2, with TRBD1 matching 9 bases. The CDR3 runs 14 residues. With 3 bases clipped from V and 5 bases from J, the junction kept 4 bases outside the gene matches. CDR1 and CDR2 (germline): ENHRY, SYGVKD. The CDR3 DNA is TGTGCCATCAGTGAAGGGACAGGGAGTTATGGCTACACCTTC. It specifies CAISEGTGSYGYTF.

The J gene is TRBJ2-7, the V gene TRBV11-2, with TRBD2 matching over 10 bases. The CDR3 has 15 amino acids. CDR1 and CDR2 from the germline V gene are SGHAT and FQNNGV. Trimming cost V 2 bases and J 5 bases; bases outside gene matches: 6. CDR3 loop: CASSLKRGGLNEQYF. The DNA of the CDR3 is TGTGCCAGCAGCTTAAAGCGGGGGGGCCTGAACGAGCAGTACTTC.

This clone appeared a few times. This chain joins TRBV6-6 and TRBJ1-1; the match to TRBD1 covers 8 bases. CDR1 and CDR2 (germline): MNHNY, SVGAGI (reference sequence). V shed 6 bases, J shed 6 bases, and the junction held 3 bases outside the gene matches. CDR3 size: 12 residues. CDR3 loop: CASRLGQAEAFF. CDR3 nucleotide sequence: TGTGCCAGCAGGCTGGGACAGGCTGAAGCTTTCTTT.